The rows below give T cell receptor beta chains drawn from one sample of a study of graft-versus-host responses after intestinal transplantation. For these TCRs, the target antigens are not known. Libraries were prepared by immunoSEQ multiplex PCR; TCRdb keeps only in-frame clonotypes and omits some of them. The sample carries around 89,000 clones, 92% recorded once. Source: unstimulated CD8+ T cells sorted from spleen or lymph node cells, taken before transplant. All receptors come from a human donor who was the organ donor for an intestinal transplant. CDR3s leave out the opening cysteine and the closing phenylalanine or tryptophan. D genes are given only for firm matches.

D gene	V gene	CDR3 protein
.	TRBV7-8	ASSLVETTNTEAF
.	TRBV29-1	SVLDGVNYGYT
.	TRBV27	ASSLSGVPSYNEQF
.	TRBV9	ASSVGSTPRGGYT
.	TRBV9	ASSVGRVSNEQY
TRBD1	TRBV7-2	ASSPWDRPGEQY
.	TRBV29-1	SAWGQTNEKLF
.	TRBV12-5	ASGLLDTQY
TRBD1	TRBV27	ASSKTGVGQPQH
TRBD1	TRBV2	ASRDLGQGEALH
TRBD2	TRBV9	ASSAGGPETQY
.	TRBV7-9	ASSFPREDSTYNEQF
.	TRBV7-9	ASSPPGGADEKLF
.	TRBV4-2	ASSQALISTDTQY
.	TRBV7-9	ASSPPSAGRYEQY
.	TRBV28	ASSLSGTGEIYGYT
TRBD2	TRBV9	ASSGSGGLSEQY
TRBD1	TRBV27	ASSRDREARQPQH
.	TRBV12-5	ASGLTGGTEAF
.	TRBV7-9	ASSLISHSTYEQY
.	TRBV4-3	ASSAETGWGFYT
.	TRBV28	ASRQTGPDTQY
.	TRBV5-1	ASSWTKYEQY
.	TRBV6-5	ASSPLLAGELF
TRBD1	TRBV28	ASSLPGQGNYNEQF
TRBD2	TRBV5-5	ASSPLAGASTDTQY
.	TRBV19	ASSLRVWAEQY
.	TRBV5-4	ASSGTDYEQY
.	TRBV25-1	ASSVGAHNEQF
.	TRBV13	ASSLGLVVTGNTGELF
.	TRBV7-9	ASSAAADVPLNYEQY
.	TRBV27	ASSLSRGPYEQY
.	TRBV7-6	ASSLAVGGHTGELF
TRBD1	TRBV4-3	ASSLRTGLAKNIQY
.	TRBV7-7	ASSLGASYNEQF
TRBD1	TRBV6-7	ASSWDRNNEQF
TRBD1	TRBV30	AWSIGQVGQPQH
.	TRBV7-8	ASSTSSGGYIGQY
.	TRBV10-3	AISESFRRSNQPQH
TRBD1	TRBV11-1	ASSLQGALIQY
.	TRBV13	ASSPGHYEQY
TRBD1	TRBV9	ASSRTGAETQY
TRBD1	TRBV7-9	ASSFPGQGYSDTQY
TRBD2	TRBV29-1	SAPGVLAGSPYNEQF
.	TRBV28	ASSSTGTGHEQY
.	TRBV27	ASSLGASYEQY